The source of this T cell receptor (beta chain) is a study of cytomegalovirus exposure and HLA in healthy donors. Study-wide context: The approximately 610 first-cohort repertoires shared a platform with the approximately 120 validation repertoires, as reported in a later analysis.

V shed 5 bases, J shed 3 bases, and the junction held 7 bases outside the gene matches. This CDR3 comprises 14 residues. Germline CDR1 and CDR2: MNHEY and SMNVEV (reference sequence). As for this clone: Its antigen is currently unknown.

Findings of the study overall: TCR beta chains numbering some 160 were designated cytomegalovirus-associated. The classifier was said to identify cytomegalovirus status with high specificity and sensitivity. A few CMV-associated chains were confirmed in vitro to be specific for CMV antigens.

Repertoires were generated with immunoSEQ multiplex PCR, while TCRdb's copy carries only in-frame clones and drops some. The table records about 220,000 clones, around nine tenths of them present only once. The sequenced sample was PBMCs. This clonotype was sampled from a man aged 18 to 30 in good health and CMV-seronegative. The V and J genes are TRBV27 and TRBJ2-7, with 7 bases matching TRBD1. CDR3 in DNA: TGTGCCAGCAGTAGAGGGACAGACTACTACGAGCAGTACTTC. It translates to CASSRGTDYYEQYF.